The 24 T cell receptor beta chains below all came from one sample that was sequenced in a study of early T cells in non-severe SARS-CoV-2 infection. TCRdb fed the 5' RACE reads into MiXCR, producing one record per CDR3 protein. This sample has approximately 88,000 distinct CDR3 sequences, with about an eighth found just once. The source material was whole blood. The receptors were gathered from an adult who was a healthcare worker with PCR-confirmed SARS-CoV-2 infection or an uninfected control (not recorded which).

The chain joins TRBV12-3 or TRBV12-4 to TRBJ1-2; D might be TRBD1 (6 bases). The CDR3 covers 12 residues. The ends were cut back, 6 bases at V and 4 bases at J, with 9 bases in the middle. The CDR3 protein is CASSNRVYGYTF. DNA of the CDR3: TGTGCCAGCAGCAACAGGGTCTATGGCTACACCTTC.

This clonotype was picked up many times. The gene calls are TRBV7-3 and TRBJ2-1; 8 bases agree with TRBD2. Trimming removed 3 bases from V and 2 bases from J; junction bases left unmatched: 3. Germline CDR1 reads SGHTA; CDR2 reads FQGTGA. This CDR3 spans 15 amino acids. The CDR3 coding sequence is TGTGCCAGCAGCTTCTTCGGGGGGGCCTACAATGAGCAGTTCTTC. Amino acid sequence: CASSFFGGAYNEQFF.

This clonotype was counted between two and nine times. The rearrangement uses TRBV5-1 and TRBJ1-6, with TRBD1 as a possible D gene (6 bases). Trimming cost V 0 bases and J 8 bases, with 12 bases left between them. Germline CDR1 is SGHRS and CDR2 is YFSETQ. The length of the CDR3 is 15 residues. As DNA, the CDR3 is TGCGCCAGCAGCTTGGTCTCCAGGGGCTATTCACCCCTCCACTTT. Translation: CASSLVSRGYSPLHF.

In its sample, this clonotype was seen a few times. The V gene is TRBV3-1, the J gene TRBJ1-6; 7 bases map to TRBD1. The CDR3 has 16 amino acids. Losses at the gene ends were 2 bases for V and 10 bases for J; bases not matched to a gene: 11. The germline gives CDR1 LGHDT, CDR2 YNNKEL (reference sequence). CDR3 in DNA: TGTGCCAGCAGCCAAAAGGGACAGAGCGGGGGATCACCCCTCCACTTT. Translation gives CASSQKGQSGGSPLHF.

This clonotype was found a few times. CDR3 coding DNA: TGCAGCGTTGAAGTTGGGGGACAGGGGGCATTCGGTGAGCAGTTCTTC. It codes for CSVEVGGQGAFGEQFF. V usage is TRBV29-1 and J usage is TRBJ2-1; 12 bases match TRBD1. Germline lookup yields CDR1 SQVTM and CDR2 ANQGSEA. Germline trimming cut 1 base from V and 9 bases from J; bases unmatched to any gene: 10. This CDR3 region has 16 residues.

This clonotype was recorded many times. V usage is TRBV7-8 and J usage is TRBJ2-3; TRBD1 matches 8 bases. Unmatched junction bases numbered 3, after V lost 5 bases and J lost 5 bases. From germline, CDR1 is SGHVS and CDR2 FQNEAQ. This CDR3 spans 13 amino acids. CDR3 sequence: CASSPGTGDTQYF. The CDR3, as DNA: TGTGCCAGCAGCCCGGGGACAGGAGATACGCAGTATTTT. Filled out from reference TRBV7-8 and TRBJ2-3, the complete variable domain reads GAGVSQSPRYKVAKRGQDVALRCDPISGHVSLFWYQQALGQGPEFLTYFQNEAQLDKSGLPSDRFFAERPEGSVSTLKIQRTQQEDSAVYLCASSPGTGDTQYFGPGTRLTVL.

There are a few counts of this clonotype. The CDR3, as DNA: TGTGCCAGCAGCTTGGGCCCGACAGGGCCACCGATCAACACCGGGGAGCTGTTTTTT. Translating gives CASSLGPTGPPINTGELFF. J is TRBJ2-2 and V is TRBV5-6, with TRBD1 identical over 7 bases. J gave up 2 bases and V 0 bases, and 13 bases lay outside the gene matches. Germline V gives CDR1 SGHDT, CDR2 YYEEEE. The CDR3 length is 19 residues. The full variable domain, its missing parts supplied by reference TRBV5-6 and TRBJ2-2, is DAGVTQSPTHLIKTRGQQVTLRCSPKSGHDTVSWYQQALGQGPQFIFQYYEEEERQRGNFPDRFSGHQFPNYSSELNVNALLLGDSALYLCASSLGPTGPPINTGELFFGEGSRLTVL.

This clonotype was found a few times. The chain is built from TRBV11-2 and TRBJ2-3; TRBD2 might be the D (6 bases). The CDR3 contains 12 residues. Germline CDR1 reads SGHAT; CDR2 reads FQNNGV. The ends were cut back, 4 bases at V and 5 bases at J, with 7 bases in the middle. For the CDR3, the DNA is TGTGCCAGCAGCTGGGGGGAAGATACGCAGTATTTT. Residues: CASSWGEDTQYF.

The chain carries TRBV10-3 and TRBJ1-3; no firm D call. Germline-derived CDR1 and CDR2 are ENHRY and SYGVKD. This CDR3 contains 13 residues. V lost 3 bases, J lost 4 bases, and 7 bases lay in between. The CDR3 nucleotides are TGTGCCATCAGTGATCATGGGGGAAACACCATATATTTT. It specifies CAISDHGGNTIYF.

The rearrangement links TRBV6-2 or TRBV6-3 to TRBJ2-7, with TRBD1 matching over 8 bases. Germline CDR1 is MNHEY and CDR2 is SVGEGT. V was pared by 10 bases and J by 4 bases, with 6 bases of the junction left unmatched. The CDR3 has 12 amino acids. CDR3 region: CATRDRRYEQYF. The CDR3 nucleotides read TGTGCCACCAGGGACAGGAGATACGAGCAGTACTTC.

The J gene is TRBJ2-3, the V gene TRBV29-1, with 7 bases matching TRBD2. This CDR3 region has 14 residues. Germline trimming cut 4 bases from V and 5 bases from J; bases unmatched to any gene: 9. The germline V gene has CDR1 SQVTM and CDR2 ANQGSEA. The CDR3 DNA is TGCAGCGTTGTGTCGAGCGGGGTTAAAGATACGCAGTATTTT. It codes for CSVVSSGVKDTQYF.

The V gene is TRBV9, the J gene TRBJ2-3; 12 nucleotides align to TRBD2. V dropped 0 bases and J dropped 4; count of bases not matched to a gene: 9. Germline assignment: CDR1 SGDLS and CDR2 YYNGEE. The CDR3 consists of 18 residues. CDR3 residues: CASSVGPPSGGAPDTQYF. In DNA, the CDR3 is TGTGCCAGCAGCGTAGGACCCCCTAGCGGGGGGGCCCCAGATACGCAGTATTTT.

The table lists this clonotype with many counts. The chain is built from TRBV11-1 and TRBJ2-1, with D possibly being TRBD1 or TRBD2 (7 bases each). The CDR3 is made up of 14 amino acids. Per the germline V gene, CDR1 is SGHAT and CDR2 is FQDESV (reference sequence). Between the trimmed V and J ends, which lost 4 bases and 10 bases, there was a span of 17 bases. Here the CDR3 reads CASSSGGGLGEQFF. The DNA of the CDR3 is TGTGCCAGCAGCTCAGGGGGGGGGCTCGGAGAGCAGTTCTTC.

This clonotype was seen repeatedly, ten times or more. V usage is TRBV4-2 and J usage is TRBJ2-7; TRBD1 matches at 7 bases. Per the germline V gene, CDR1 is LGHNA and CDR2 is YNFKEQ. After removal of 3 bases from V and 5 bases from J, the junction contained 4 bases not matched to a gene. This CDR3 has 13 residues. In DNA, the CDR3 is TGTGCCAGCAGCCAGAGACAGGGCGACGAGCAGTACTTC. This gives the protein CASSQRQGDEQYF.

This clonotype was counted ten times or more. This chain joins TRBV12-3 or TRBV12-4 and TRBJ1-5, with 8 bases aligning to TRBD1. This CDR3 spans 16 amino acids. Trimming took 1 base from V and 7 from J; bases not matched to a gene: 9. CDR3 residues: CASSLVLPGGRQPQHF. Here the CDR3 DNA reads TGTGCCAGCAGTTTAGTGCTACCAGGGGGCCGACAGCCCCAGCATTTT.

The chain combines TRBV18 with TRBJ2-5; 8 nucleotides line up with TRBD1. Germline loops: CDR1 KGHSH, CDR2 LQKENI. The CDR3 runs to 14 residues. V gave up 3 bases and J gave up 3 bases; unmatched junction bases: 3. The CDR3 sequence is CASSPRTGKETQYF. DNA for the CDR3: TGTGCCAGCTCACCGAGGACAGGGAAAGAGACCCAGTACTTC.

The chain is built from TRBV11-2 and TRBJ2-7; D possibly matches TRBD1 or TRBD2 (5 bases each). Germline CDR1 and CDR2: SGHAT and FQNNGV. Trimming pared 7 bases from V and 6 bases from J, leaving 16 bases between. This CDR3 is built from 13 residues. The CDR3 here is CASTRVTTFEQYF. DNA of the CDR3: TGTGCCAGCACCAGGGTGACTACATTCGAGCAGTACTTC. The full variable domain, in which reference TRBV11-2 and TRBJ2-7 provide the parts outside the CDR3, is EAGVAQSPRYKIIEKRQSVAFWCNPISGHATLYWYQQILGQGPKLLIQFQNNGVVDDSQLPKDRFSAERLKGVDSTLKIQPAKLEDSAVYLCASTRVTTFEQYFGPGTRLTVT.

This clonotype was detected many times. This rearrangement joins TRBV2 to TRBJ2-1, with 11 bases fitting TRBD2. V shed 7 bases and J 6 bases; nucleotides not matched to a gene: 8. CDR1 and CDR2 (germline): SNHLY, FYNNEI. This CDR3 contains 15 residues. This CDR3 is CASTKLAGAGNEQFF. In DNA form, the CDR3 reads TGTGCCAGCACGAAACTAGCGGGGGCCGGCAATGAGCAGTTCTTC.

This chain links TRBV9 with TRBJ1-2; 10 nucleotides line up with TRBD1. From germline, CDR1 is SGDLS and CDR2 YYNGEE. V lost 6 bases, J lost 3 bases, and 2 bases stayed unmatched. The CDR3 is 13 amino acids. The CDR3 sequence is CASKGQGYYGYTF. CDR3 DNA: TGTGCCAGCAAGGGACAGGGGTACTATGGCTACACCTTC. Together with reference TRBV9 and TRBJ1-2, the CDR3 gives the full variable domain: DSGVTQTPKHLITATGQRVTLRCSPRSGDLSVYWYQQSLDQGLQFLIQYYNGEERAKGNILERFSAQQFPDLHSELNLSSLELGDSALYFCASKGQGYYGYTFGSGTRLTVV.

In its sample, this clonotype was seen many times. The chain joins TRBV7-9 to TRBJ1-1; possible D gene TRBD1, 6 bases. This CDR3 contains 15 residues. The V and J ends lost 2 bases and 4 bases respectively, with 14 bases between them. The V gene's germline CDR1 is SEHNR and CDR2 FQNEAQ (reference sequence). In DNA, the CDR3 is TGTGCCAGCAGCTTATCAACAGGGCCGGGCACTGAAGCTTTCTTT. Encoded protein: CASSLSTGPGTEAFF. The variable domain in full, with the rest retrieved from reference TRBV7-9 and TRBJ1-1, is DTGVSQNPRHKITKRGQNVTFRCDPISEHNRLYWYRQTLGQGPEFLTYFQNEAQLEKSRLLSDRFSAERPKGSFSTLEIQRTEQGDSAMYLCASSLSTGPGTEAFFGQGTRLTVV.

This clonotype was observed a few times. V is TRBV5-1 and J is TRBJ2-3; D is perhaps TRBD1 or TRBD2 (6 bases each). This CDR3 has 14 amino acids. Germline CDR1 reads SGHRS; CDR2 reads YFSETQ. V lost 5 bases and J lost 2, with 12 bases in between. The CDR3 nucleotides are TGCGCCAGCAGACGGGGGCTCAACACAGATACGCAGTATTTT. Its protein product is CASRRGLNTDTQYF.

The chain carries TRBV29-1 and TRBJ2-5, with 7 positions matching TRBD1. Germline V gives CDR1 SQVTM, CDR2 ANQGSEA. This CDR3 region has 12 residues. Unmatched junction bases numbered 6, after V lost 6 bases and J lost 5 bases. CDR3 protein: CSVPQGDETQYF. For the CDR3, the DNA is TGCAGCGTCCCTCAGGGGGACGAGACCCAGTACTTC.

Of note for this clonotype: A single base separates this from a much larger clone, so it may be a read error. The genes are TRBV10-3 and TRBJ2-5, with TRBD2 identical over 8 bases. Losses at the gene ends were 8 bases for V and 3 bases for J; bases not matched to a gene: 5. The CDR3 covers 13 residues. Germline V gene data show CDR1 as ENHRY and CDR2 as SYGVKD. The CDR3 DNA is TGTGCCATCTGCGGAGCGGGGGAAGAGACCCAGTACTTC. Translation: CAICGAGEETQYF.

The sample holds many counts of this clonotype. V usage is TRBV11-2 and J usage is TRBJ2-1, with 7 bases that match TRBD1. The trim removed 0 bases at V and 9 bases at J, leaving 11 bases unmatched. The CDR3 sequence is 16 residues long. The germline gives CDR1 SGHAT, CDR2 FQNNGV. CDR3 coding DNA: TGTGCCAGCAGCTTAGATCCGAGGGGGCCTGCCGTTGAGCAGTTCTTC. It is translated as CASSLDPRGPAVEQFF. Based on the CDR3 plus reference TRBV11-2 and TRBJ2-1, the full variable domain is EAGVAQSPRYKIIEKRQSVAFWCNPISGHATLYWYQQILGQGPKLLIQFQNNGVVDDSQLPKDRFSAERLKGVDSTLKIQPAKLEDSAVYLCASSLDPRGPAVEQFFGPGTRLTVL.